The 32 T cell receptor beta chains given below trace back to one sample, sequenced in a study of beta chain features in type 1 diabetes. Since all of the isolated RNA was reverse transcribed, expressed TCRB transcripts were what got sequenced. Here immunoSEQ multiplex PCR was the method, and the copy in TCRdb shows in-frame clones only, minus some. The sample lists 900,000 or so clones; 15% to 20% were seen once. The sample was naive CD4+ T cells from blood. The origin of the receptors is a young woman in good health.

The gene calls are TRBV7-8 and TRBJ2-1; TRBD1 is a possible D gene (6 bases). Germline CDR1 reads SGHVS; CDR2 reads FQNEAQ. The CDR3 is made up of 15 amino acids. V was clipped by 5 bases and J by 2 bases, with 13 bases between them. CDR3 loop: CASSPQGLTYNEQFF. The CDR3 coding sequence is TGTGCCAGCAGCCCCCAGGGGTTAACCTACAATGAGCAGTTCTTC. Variable domain in full (rest from reference TRBV7-8 and TRBJ2-1): GAGVSQSPRYKVAKRGQDVALRCDPISGHVSLFWYQQALGQGPEFLTYFQNEAQLDKSGLPSDRFFAERPEGSVSTLKIQRTQQEDSAVYLCASSPQGLTYNEQFFGPGTRLTVL.

V usage is TRBV7-9 and J usage is TRBJ1-3; 12 positions match TRBD1. Germline assignment: CDR1 SEHNR and CDR2 FQNEAQ (reference sequence). The CDR3 contains 17 residues. With 3 bases clipped from V and 5 bases from J, the junction kept 8 bases outside the gene matches. The CDR3 is CASSFLSGTGGRNTIYF. In DNA form, the CDR3 reads TGTGCCAGCAGCTTTCTTTCGGGGACAGGGGGCCGAAACACCATATATTTT.

The CDR3 is CASQVYASGRRYNEQFF. CDR3 DNA: TGTGCCAGCCAGGTCTATGCTAGCGGGAGGAGATACAATGAGCAGTTCTTC. The chain is built from TRBV4-2 and TRBJ2-1, with 11 bases that match TRBD2. CDR1 LGHNA and CDR2 YNFKEQ come from the germline V gene. J lost 4 bases, V lost 8 bases, and 13 bases had no gene match. This CDR3 region has 17 residues.

With regard to this clone: Compared with germline, one end of the junction differs, possibly owing to a read error. CDR3 loop: CASSLDWGLGGWDF. The CDR3 DNA follows: TGTGCCAGCAGCTTAGATTGGGGTCTAGGGGGCTGGGACTTC. The rearrangement uses TRBV7-2 and TRBJ2-5, with 7 positions matching TRBD1. The CDR3 loop spans 14 amino acids. Germline-derived CDR1 and CDR2 are SGHTA and FQGNSA.

The V and J genes are TRBV5-4 and TRBJ1-1; the D is unclear. The CDR3 totals 18 residues. The germline CDR1 and CDR2 sequences are SGHNT and YYREEE (reference sequence). V dropped 2 bases and J dropped 0 bases, with 20 bases sitting between them. CDR3 DNA: TGTGCCAGCAGCTTACTACCAGGTTCAGGAGGGTTGAACACTGAAGCTTTCTTT. Residues: CASSLLPGSGGLNTEAFF.

This clone turned up a few times. The V and J genes are TRBV7-2 and TRBJ2-5; TRBD2 is a possible D gene (6 bases). The V gene's germline CDR1 is SGHTA and CDR2 FQGNSA. CDR3 length equals 13 residues. The germline V and J ends were trimmed by 4 bases and 2 bases, with 8 bases remaining between them. The CDR3 nucleotides read TGTGCCAGCAGCTCTAGCGTACAAGAGACCCAGTACTTC. Protein: CASSSSVQETQYF.

In its sample, this clone was seen a few times. The chain joins TRBV4-3 to TRBJ2-5; 10 positions agree with TRBD2. There are 19 residues in the CDR3. With 0 bases clipped from V and 4 bases from J, the junction kept 14 bases outside the gene matches. Germline V lookup: CDR1 LGHNA, CDR2 YSLEER. The CDR3 is CASSQDLLSAGGPRETQYF. CDR3 bases: TGCGCCAGCAGCCAAGACTTGCTTTCAGCGGGAGGGCCGAGAGAGACCCAGTACTTC.

This rearrangement joins TRBV9 to TRBJ2-7; the D call may be TRBD1 or TRBD2 (5 bases each). The CDR3 consists of 14 residues. Germline lookup yields CDR1 SGDLS and CDR2 YYNGEE. V was shortened by 4 bases and J by 0 bases, with 11 bases between the two germline ends. The CDR3 here is CASSKAGTSYEQYF. CDR3 coding DNA: TGTGCCAGCAGCAAAGCCGGGACCTCCTACGAGCAGTACTTC.

The J gene is TRBJ1-3, the V gene TRBV4-1; 10 bases are shared with TRBD1. Germline lookup yields CDR1 MGHRA and CDR2 YSYEKL. CDR3 length equals 16 residues. The J segment lost 2 bases and the V segment lost 0 bases, leaving 1 base of the junction unmatched. The CDR3 is CASSQEGQGTGNTIYF. The CDR3 bases are TGCGCCAGCAGCCAAGAGGGACAGGGGACTGGAAACACCATATATTTT.

The chain is built from TRBV18 and TRBJ2-7, with D perhaps TRBD2 (6 bases). CDR3 size: 13 residues. V was trimmed by 6 bases and J by 2 bases, leaving 11 bases between them. Germline values: CDR1 KGHSH, CDR2 LQKENI. The CDR3 region has the DNA TGTGCCAGCTCGAGACTAGACGCCTACGAGCAGTACTTC. Protein sequence: CASSRLDAYEQYF.

The rearrangement joins TRBV6-6 to TRBJ1-2, with a possible D match to TRBD1 (5 bases). The CDR3 has 16 residues. The V gene lost 2 bases and the J gene lost 8 bases, with 21 bases spanning the gap. Germline values: CDR1 MNHNY, CDR2 SVGAGI (reference sequence). The CDR3: CASSYRVVPGPRGYTF. CDR3 bases: TGTGCCAGCAGTTACCGAGTGGTCCCGGGGCCACGGGGCTACACCTTC.

The rearrangement links TRBV18 to TRBJ2-7, with D tentatively TRBD1 (6 bases). There are 16 residues in the CDR3. Germline V gene lookup returns CDR1 KGHSH and CDR2 LQKENI. The ends were cut back, 2 bases at V and 5 bases at J, with 19 bases in the middle. CDR3 loop: CASSPLVAGAGHEQYF. CDR3 nucleotides: TGTGCCAGCTCACCATTGGTGGCAGGGGCAGGCCACGAGCAGTACTTC.

This clone was picked up a small number of times. The CDR3: CASSQVIGTYEQYF. The CDR3 region has the DNA TGCGCCAGCAGCCAAGTTATCGGGACCTACGAGCAGTACTTC. The chain is built from TRBV4-3 and TRBJ2-7; TRBD2 might be the D (5 bases). CDR1 and CDR2 from the germline V gene are LGHNA and YSLEER. The CDR3 has 14 residues. The V gene lost 1 base and the J gene lost 2 bases, with 9 bases spanning the gap.

A few counts support this clone. This chain connects TRBV7-9 to TRBJ1-2, with 9 bases fitting TRBD1. With V trimmed by 5 bases and J by 8 bases, 12 bases remained unmatched. This CDR3 is built from 15 residues. The V gene's germline CDR1 is SEHNR and CDR2 FQNEAQ (reference sequence). The CDR3 region has the DNA TGTGCCAGCAGCCAAGTCGGGACAGGGATCGGGGGCTACACCTTC. Its protein is CASSQVGTGIGGYTF.

This clone came up a few times. The chain couples TRBV19 to TRBJ1-3; D is undetermined. Germline V gives CDR1 LNHDA, CDR2 SQIVND (reference sequence). The ends were cut back, 8 bases at V and 0 bases at J, with 11 bases in the middle. There are 14 residues in the CDR3. The CDR3 reads CASSRENSGNTIYF. DNA for the CDR3: TGTGCCAGTTCACGAGAGAACTCTGGAAACACCATATATTTT.

This clone was observed a few times. V usage is TRBV28 and J usage is TRBJ2-5; maybe TRBD1 (6 bases). Trimming cost V 5 bases and J 5 bases, with 15 bases left between them. This CDR3 has 14 amino acids. The germline V gene has CDR1 MDHEN and CDR2 SYDVKM. The CDR3 DNA sequence: TGTGCCAGCAGTGACAGGTTTCGGGGCGAGACCCAGTACTTC. Its protein product is CASSDRFRGETQYF.

The chain uses TRBV4-1 and TRBJ2-7; D unclear. Germline CDR1 reads MGHRA; CDR2 reads YSYEKL. The V end lost 1 base, the J end lost 1 base, and 11 bases lay between the germline ends. The CDR3 length is 15 residues. CDR3 DNA sequence: TGCGCCAGCAGCCAAGTCCCTAGAAAGTCCTACGAGCAGTACTTC. This encodes CASSQVPRKSYEQYF.

This chain joins TRBV2 and TRBJ2-5; perhaps TRBD1 as D (5 bases). The CDR3 contains 16 residues. Germline V lookup: CDR1 SNHLY, CDR2 FYNNEI. The ends were cut back, 2 bases at V and 5 bases at J, with 18 bases in the middle. The CDR3 spells CASSELAGYLSETQYF. The CDR3 region has the DNA TGTGCCAGCAGTGAATTGGCAGGGTACTTGTCCGAGACCCAGTACTTC.

CDR3 coding DNA: TGTGCCAGCAGTTTCCACACTGAAGCTTTCTTT. Protein: CASSFHTEAFF. The chain joins TRBV28 to TRBJ1-1, with D unresolved. Trimming took off 3 bases at V and 3 bases at J, with 2 bases between the two ends. The CDR3 contains 11 residues. From germline, CDR1 is MDHEN and CDR2 SYDVKM.

The sample holds a few counts of this clone. This chain joins TRBV10-2 and TRBJ2-1; 12 bases fit TRBD2. The length of the CDR3 is 13 residues. CDR1 WSHSY and CDR2 SAAADI come from the germline V gene. The junction had 3 bases not matched to a gene; V was cut back by 7 bases and J by 8 bases. CDR3 in amino acids: CASTSGRVDEQFF. The CDR3 DNA reads as TGCGCCAGCACTAGCGGGAGGGTCGATGAGCAGTTCTTC.

The V and J genes are TRBV5-8 and TRBJ2-3; 8 nucleotides line up with TRBD2. V was pared by 5 bases and J by 4 bases, with 9 bases of the junction left unmatched. The CDR3 is 15 amino acids. Germline values: CDR1 SGHTS, CDR2 YDEGEE. CDR3 residues: CASRTPGGESDTQYF. In nucleotides, the CDR3 is TGTGCCAGCAGAACACCCGGGGGGGAGTCAGATACGCAGTATTTT.

J is TRBJ1-1 and V is TRBV9; a possible D gene is TRBD1 (5 bases). Germline CDR1 and CDR2: SGDLS and YYNGEE. This CDR3 has 14 amino acids. The V end was cut by 5 bases, the J end by 1 base, with 12 bases between. The CDR3 DNA reads TGTGCCAGCAGACGGGGGGGTACGAACACTGAAGCTTTCTTT. As protein: CASRRGGTNTEAFF. Based on the CDR3 plus reference TRBV9 and TRBJ1-1, the full variable domain is DSGVTQTPKHLITATGQRVTLRCSPRSGDLSVYWYQQSLDQGLQFLIQYYNGEERAKGNILERFSAQQFPDLHSELNLSSLELGDSALYFCASRRGGTNTEAFFGQGTRLTVV.

This clone has more than one count but fewer than ten. The V call is TRBV5-4, the J call TRBJ1-1; D may be TRBD1 (5 bases). The CDR3 has 14 residues. The V and J ends lost 6 bases and 7 bases respectively, with 19 bases between them. Germline V gene lookup returns CDR1 SGHNT and CDR2 YYREEE (reference sequence). CDR3 residues: CASNFREASGEAFF. The CDR3 DNA reads as TGTGCCAGCAACTTCAGGGAGGCGTCAGGTGAAGCTTTCTTT.

The J gene is TRBJ2-1, the V gene TRBV19, with D uncertain. The CDR3 extends over 16 amino acids. Germline CDR1 is LNHDA and CDR2 is SQIVND (reference sequence). Trimming shortened V by 5 bases and J by 8 bases, and 22 bases separated the two germline ends. The CDR3 sequence: CASSSGRFPRVDEQFF. For the CDR3, the DNA is TGTGCCAGTAGTTCAGGACGCTTCCCCCGGGTCGATGAGCAGTTCTTC. The full variable domain, its missing parts supplied by reference TRBV19 and TRBJ2-1, is DGGITQSPKYLFRKEGQNVTLSCEQNLNHDAMYWYRQDPGQGLRLIYYSQIVNDFQKGDIAEGYSVSREKKESFPLTVTSAQKNPTAFYLCASSSGRFPRVDEQFFGPGTRLTVL.

This clone was detected a few times. J is TRBJ2-5 and V is TRBV7-3; TRBD2 matches at 11 bases. Germline CDR1 reads SGHTA; CDR2 reads FQGTGA. V lost 4 bases and J lost 0; bases outside the gene matches: 1. This CDR3 is 15 amino acids long. CDR3 sequence: CASSSGLADQETQYF. In DNA, the CDR3 is TGTGCCAGCAGCTCGGGACTAGCGGACCAAGAGACCCAGTACTTC. Complete variable domain (other parts from reference TRBV7-3 and TRBJ2-5): GAGVSQTPSNKVTEKGKYVELRCDPISGHTALYWYRQSLGQGPEFLIYFQGTGAADDSGLPNDRFFAVRPEGSVSTLKIQRTERGDSAVYLCASSSGLADQETQYFGPGTRLLVL.

The chain carries TRBV7-9 and TRBJ1-5; D possibly corresponds to TRBD1 (5 bases). The germline V gene encodes CDR1 SEHNR and CDR2 FQNEAQ (reference sequence). This CDR3 is built from 13 residues. V lost 5 bases, J lost 4 bases, and 9 bases lay in between. CDR3 DNA sequence: TGTGCCAGCAGCCCAGGGAGGAATCAGCCCCAGCATTTT. Residues: CASSPGRNQPQHF.

This clone was seen more than once but under ten times. The chain joins TRBV18 to TRBJ1-1, with TRBD1 matching over 9 bases. This CDR3 comprises 14 residues. With V trimmed by 6 bases and J by 7 bases, 9 bases remained unmatched. Looked up from germline, CDR1 is KGHSH and CDR2 is LQKENI. CDR3 in amino acids: CASSDRDRVDEAFF. CDR3 coding DNA: TGTGCCAGCTCCGACCGGGACAGGGTTGATGAAGCTTTCTTT.

This sequence joins TRBV19 and TRBJ1-2, with unresolved D. CDR3 length equals 17 residues. V dropped 4 bases and J dropped 4 bases, with 22 bases sitting between them. Germline V CDR1 and CDR2: LNHDA, SQIVND (reference sequence). The CDR3 DNA follows: TGTGCCAGTAGTACGCTCGCTCAGAGTACAGACTCCTATGGCTACACCTTC. Its translation is CASSTLAQSTDSYGYTF.

The chain joins TRBV28 to TRBJ2-2; TRBD1 aligns across 8 bases. Trimming cost V 6 bases and J 5 bases; bases outside gene matches: 8. Germline V gives CDR1 MDHEN, CDR2 SYDVKM. CDR3 size: 15 residues. The CDR3 protein is CASRRQGAGTGELFF. The CDR3 DNA follows: TGTGCCAGCAGGAGGCAGGGGGCTGGGACCGGGGAGCTGTTTTTT.

The chain links TRBV19 to TRBJ2-7; D not resolved. CDR1 and CDR2 from the germline V gene are LNHDA and SQIVND (reference sequence). CDR3 size: 15 residues. Trimming cost V 1 base and J 2 bases, with 12 bases left between them. CDR3 residues: CASSIGSRMAYEQYF. The CDR3 DNA is TGTGCCAGTAGTATAGGTAGCAGGATGGCCTACGAGCAGTACTTC.

The chain has TRBV5-4 and TRBJ2-6; D ambiguous. Germline CDR1 SGHNT, CDR2 YYREEE (reference sequence). V lost 2 bases to trimming and J lost 3 bases, with 3 bases between them. There are 13 residues in the CDR3. The chain's CDR3 is CASSFYGANVLTF. DNA for the CDR3: TGTGCCAGCAGCTTTTATGGGGCCAACGTCCTGACTTTC.

The chain couples TRBV6-5 to TRBJ2-4; D gene unclear. The CDR3 is 12 residues long. Trimming left V 4 bases short and J 8 bases short, with 9 bases between. Germline V gives CDR1 MNHEY, CDR2 SVGAGI. DNA of the CDR3: TGTGCCAGCAGTTCTTTAGAGGACATTCAGTACTTC. Translating gives CASSSLEDIQYF.